A single sample gave rise to the 20 T cell receptor beta chains below, sequenced in a study of shared clonotypes between healthy human individuals. This table comes from immunoSEQ multiplex PCR, and its TCRdb copy is limited to in-frame clones, with some not included. This table has over a million clones, approximately 78% appearing once. The specimen sequenced was memory CD4+ T cells from PBMCs. Specified subset: CD45RA-negative fraction. The receptors come from a man aged 18-30 years in good health. Some clones in this sample may be carry-over from other donors' samples.

The chain has TRBV4-1 and TRBJ2-5, with 9 bases aligning to TRBD2. The CDR3 has 15 amino acids. Germline-derived CDR1 and CDR2 are MGHRA and YSYEKL. J gave up 5 bases and V 0 bases, and 4 bases lay outside the gene matches. The CDR3: CASSQEGTSLETQYF. In DNA, the CDR3 is TGCGCCAGCAGCCAAGAGGGGACTAGCCTTGAGACCCAGTACTTC.

The J gene is TRBJ2-1, the V gene TRBV30; 7 bases map to TRBD2. Germline assignment: CDR1 GTSNPN and CDR2 SVGIG (reference sequence). After removal of 1 base from V and 3 bases from J, the junction contained 6 bases not matched to a gene. This CDR3 region has 15 residues. In DNA form, the CDR3 reads TGTGCCTGGAGTGATTGGCGGGAGAGCTACAATGAGCAGTTCTTC. Translation: CAWSDWRESYNEQFF.

The CDR3 DNA reads TGCGCCAGCAGCTTGGAGCGGGAGCTCTACGAGCAGTACTTC. Translating it yields CASSLERELYEQYF. J is TRBJ2-7 and V is TRBV5-1; TRBD2 agrees at 8 bases. The CDR3 sequence is 14 residues long. V lost 0 bases, J lost 3 bases, and 2 bases stayed unmatched. Germline V gene sequence: CDR1 SGHRS, CDR2 YFSETQ.

The chain joins TRBV13 to TRBJ1-2, with D possibly being TRBD1 (5 bases). V lost 3 bases and J 2 bases, leaving 22 bases between the germline ends. Germline CDR1 reads PRHDT; CDR2 reads FYEKMQ (reference sequence). This CDR3 comprises 18 residues. The CDR3 DNA sequence: TGTGCCAGCAGCTTCAGACAGTCACTTCTGAGGGCAAACTATGGCTACACCTTC. Its protein product is CASSFRQSLLRANYGYTF. The full variable domain, its missing parts supplied by reference TRBV13 and TRBJ1-2, is AAGVIQSPRHLIKEKRETATLKCYPIPRHDTVYWYQQGPGQDPQFLISFYEKMQSDKGSIPDRFSAQQFSDYHSELNMSSLELGDSALYFCASSFRQSLLRANYGYTFGSGTRLTVV.

The V and J genes are TRBV19 and TRBJ2-1; 8 bases are shared with TRBD2. The CDR3 runs to 13 residues. The junction had 7 bases not matched to a gene; V was cut back by 7 bases and J by 8 bases. Looked up from germline, CDR1 is LNHDA and CDR2 is SQIVND (reference sequence). CDR3 residues: CASMSGSSDEQFF. In DNA, the CDR3 is TGTGCCAGTATGAGCGGGAGTTCGGATGAGCAGTTCTTC.

The V gene is TRBV6-5, the J gene TRBJ1-2; 7 bases map to TRBD1. The CDR3 sequence is 13 residues long. CDR1 MNHEY and CDR2 SVGAGI come from the germline V gene. Germline trimming cut 5 bases from V and 6 bases from J; bases unmatched to any gene: 6. CDR3 protein: CASSRQGRDGYTF. The CDR3 DNA sequence: TGTGCCAGCAGTAGACAGGGAAGGGATGGCTACACCTTC.

The chain carries TRBV10-1 and TRBJ2-7, with a weak D call TRBD1 (6 bases). CDR1 and CDR2 from the germline V gene are WNHNN and SYGVQD (reference sequence). V lost 2 bases to trimming and J lost 2 bases, with 13 bases between them. The CDR3 contains 15 residues. The CDR3 region is CASSERGTFAYEQYF. As DNA, the CDR3 is TGCGCCAGCAGTGAGAGGGGGACCTTTGCCTACGAGCAGTACTTC.

V is TRBV5-6 and J is TRBJ1-2; the match to TRBD1 covers 12 bases. With 2 bases clipped from V and 4 bases from J, the junction kept 6 bases outside the gene matches. Germline lookup yields CDR1 SGHDT and CDR2 YYEEEE. The CDR3 runs to 16 residues. The CDR3 spells CASSFRDRGRGYGYTF. The CDR3 bases are TGTGCCAGCAGCTTTAGGGACAGGGGGCGAGGCTATGGCTACACCTTC.

V and J are TRBV7-9 and TRBJ1-1; D unclear. CDR1 and CDR2 from the germline V gene are SEHNR and FQNEAQ (reference sequence). The CDR3 spans 15 residues. Trimming pared 4 bases from V and 0 bases from J, leaving 12 bases between. The CDR3 region is CASSSQASLNTEAFF. The DNA for the CDR3 is TGTGCCAGCAGCTCCCAAGCGTCCTTGAACACTGAAGCTTTCTTT.

On this clone itself: One junction end does not reproduce the germline sequence, and a read error may be involved. This CDR3 is CVSSVSSGGSYEQYF. The CDR3 DNA follows: TGCGTCAGCAGCGTCTCTAGCGGGGGTTCCTACGAGCAGTACTTC. The genes are TRBV5-1 and TRBJ2-7; 10 bases agree with TRBD2. CDR3 length: 15 amino acids. CDR1 and CDR2 from the germline V gene are SGHRS and YFSETQ.

The chain has TRBV11-2 and TRBJ2-3, with D perhaps matching TRBD2 (6 bases). The germline V and J ends were trimmed by 6 bases and 2 bases, with 15 bases remaining between them. The CDR3 is 15 amino acids. From germline, CDR1 is SGHAT and CDR2 FQNNGV. The CDR3 nucleotides read TGTGCCAGCAGGCCGAGCGGGCCGATCACAGATACGCAGTATTTT. Residues: CASRPSGPITDTQYF.

The chain uses TRBV6-1 and TRBJ2-5; no clear D. V gave up 8 bases and J gave up 5 bases, with 12 bases separating them. Germline V lookup: CDR1 MNHNS, CDR2 SASEGT. The CDR3 extends over 12 amino acids. CDR3 region: CASGVGWETQYF. The CDR3, as DNA: TGTGCCAGCGGAGTGGGATGGGAGACCCAGTACTTC.

The CDR3 reads CASSPGAGTQPQHF. The CDR3 DNA is TGTGCCAGCAGCCCCGGCGCCGGGACTCAGCCCCAGCATTTT. The gene calls are TRBV7-2 and TRBJ1-5; perhaps TRBD1 as D (5 bases). This CDR3 contains 14 residues. Germline V lookup: CDR1 SGHTA, CDR2 FQGNSA. V gave up 5 bases and J gave up 6 bases, with 14 bases separating them.

V usage is TRBV21-1 and J usage is TRBJ2-6; the table's D call, TRBD1, has no DNA check behind it. TRBV21-1 is deemed a pseudogene. The CDR3 totals 17 residues. CDR3 nucleotides: TGTGCCAGCAGCAAAATGAAGGACAGCTCTGGGGCCAACGTCCTGACTTTC. It codes for CASSKMKDSSGANVLTF.

The V call is TRBV19, the J call TRBJ2-3; a possible D gene is TRBD2 (6 bases). CDR1 is LNHDA and CDR2 is SQIVND in the germline V gene (reference sequence). Trimming removed 3 bases at V and 3 bases at J, with 13 bases between. The CDR3 length is 15 residues. The CDR3 DNA is TGTGCCAGTAGTATTTTGGGGAGGAGGACAGATACGCAGTATTTT. Translating it yields CASSILGRRTDTQYF.

J is TRBJ2-7 and V is TRBV2, with a tentative D call TRBD2 (6 bases). CDR1 is SNHLY and CDR2 is FYNNEI in the germline V gene. V was trimmed by 7 bases and J by 3 bases, leaving 19 bases between them. The CDR3 totals 15 residues. The CDR3 DNA reads as TGTGCCAGCACTCCATCCGGGCGGGGTAACTACGAGCAGTACTTC. Translated: CASTPSGRGNYEQYF.

This chain connects TRBV27 to TRBJ1-2; possible D gene TRBD1, 6 bases. Trimming took 6 bases from V and 4 from J, leaving 15 bases between them. From germline, CDR1 is MNHEY and CDR2 SMNVEV (reference sequence). This CDR3 is built from 14 residues. This CDR3 is CASRPGQPFYGYTF. The DNA for the CDR3 is TGTGCCAGCAGACCTGGACAGCCTTTCTATGGCTACACCTTC.

This rearrangement joins TRBV19 to TRBJ1-2; D may be TRBD1 (6 bases). The V gene lost 9 bases and the J gene lost 2 bases, with 13 bases spanning the gap. The CDR3 is 13 amino acids. Germline assignment: CDR1 LNHDA and CDR2 SQIVND (reference sequence). The CDR3 reads CASTDRTNYGYTF. The CDR3 DNA is TGTGCCAGCACCGACAGGACCAACTATGGCTACACCTTC.

The rearrangement links TRBV15 to TRBJ1-2; D is unclear. CDR1 is LNHNV and CDR2 is YYDKDF in the germline V gene (reference sequence). This CDR3 contains 13 residues. V was clipped by 4 bases and J by 1 base, with 7 bases between them. The DNA for the CDR3 is TGTGCCACCAGCACACAAGTTAACTATGGCTACACCTTC. Its protein product is CATSTQVNYGYTF.

This chain connects TRBV5-4 to TRBJ1-2; D uncertain. The CDR3 runs to 13 residues. Germline CDR1 is SGHNT and CDR2 is YYREEE (reference sequence). The ends were cut back, 3 bases at V and 8 bases at J, with 14 bases in the middle. This chain's CDR3 is CASSYPAAGGYTF. CDR3 coding DNA: TGTGCCAGCAGCTATCCCGCAGCAGGAGGCTACACCTTC.